The clone carrying this TCR beta chain appeared a few times. What it binds is not known. The record originates from a study of beta chain features in type 1 diabetes. Study-wide context: Sorted cells numbering around 100,000,000 were examined across all samples.

Germline V gene lookup returns CDR1 SEHNR and CDR2 FQNEAQ (reference sequence). The CDR3 is 13 residues long. V lost 3 bases, J lost 2 bases, and 7 bases lay in between. A CD45RO/CCR7/CD25/CD127/CD95/CD27 panel sorted naive, central memory, regulatory and stem cell-like memory CD4+ cells. The sequenced template was cDNA made from the entire isolated RNA. Clones were sequenced by immunoSEQ multiplex PCR, and TCRdb holds only the in-frame ones, with some missing. In the table there are 640,000 or so clones, about an eighth of which are singletons. Whole-study findings and limits: People with Type 1 diabetes carried modestly yet significantly shorter TCRB CDR3s in all four CD4+ subsets. The similarity of naive, central memory and Treg TCRB repertoires appeared greater among patients than among healthy donors.

Sequenced input: naive CD4+ T cells from blood. This TCR derives from a man between 18 and 29 years old with type 1 diabetes. This chain connects TRBV7-9 to TRBJ1-2; D unresolved. The CDR3 sequence is CASSLWQNYGYTF. The CDR3 DNA reads as TGTGCCAGCAGCTTGTGGCAGAACTATGGCTACACCTTC. Using reference TRBV7-9 and TRBJ1-2 for the parts outside the CDR3, the full variable domain is DTGVSQNPRHKITKRGQNVTFRCDPISEHNRLYWYRQTLGQGPEFLTYFQNEAQLEKSRLLSDRFSAERPKGSFSTLEIQRTEQGDSAMYLCASSLWQNYGYTFGSGTRLTVV.